This TCR beta chain derives from a study of T cells after yellow fever vaccination. Study-level results: Post-booster samples contained most primary-vaccination clones (approximately 95% CD4, about 90% CD8).

V was cut by 7 bases and J by 4 bases, with 9 bases left in between. The CDR3 loop spans 12 amino acids. Germline-derived CDR1 and CDR2 are SGHTA and FQGNSA. A 5'RACE template-switching step, the method used to make TCR cDNA, added a universal primer site and UMIs. MiXCR, applied by TCRdb to the 5' RACE reads, yields one record per CDR3 protein. The sample has just under 600,000 distinct CDR3 sequences, roughly 12% seen once. Turning to this clonotype: Its antigen is currently unknown.

V gene TRBV7-2 combines with J gene TRBJ2-3; the D is unclear. This TCR was sampled from a man younger than 40 who received the YFV17D yellow fever vaccine. Sample: PBMCs, taken on the day of the yellow fever booster vaccination. CDR3 protein: CASTQSPDTQYF. DNA for the CDR3: TGTGCCAGCACCCAGAGCCCAGATACGCAGTATTTT.